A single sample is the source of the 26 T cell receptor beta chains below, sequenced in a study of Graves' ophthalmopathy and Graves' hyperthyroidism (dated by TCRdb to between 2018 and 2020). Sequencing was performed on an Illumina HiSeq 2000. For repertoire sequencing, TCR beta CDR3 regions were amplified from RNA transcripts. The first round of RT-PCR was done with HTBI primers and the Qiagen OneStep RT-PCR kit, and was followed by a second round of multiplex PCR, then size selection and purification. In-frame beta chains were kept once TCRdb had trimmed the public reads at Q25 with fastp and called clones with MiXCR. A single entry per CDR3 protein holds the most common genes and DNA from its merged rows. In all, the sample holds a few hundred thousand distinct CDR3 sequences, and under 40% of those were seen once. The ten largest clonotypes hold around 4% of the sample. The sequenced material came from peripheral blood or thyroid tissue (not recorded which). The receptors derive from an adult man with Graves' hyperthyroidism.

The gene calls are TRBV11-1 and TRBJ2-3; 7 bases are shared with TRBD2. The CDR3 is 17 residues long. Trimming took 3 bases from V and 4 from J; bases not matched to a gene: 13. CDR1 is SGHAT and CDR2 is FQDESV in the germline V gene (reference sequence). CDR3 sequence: CASSFRLGGSNADTQYF. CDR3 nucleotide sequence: TGTGCCAGCAGCTTTAGGCTCGGCGGGAGTAACGCAGATACGCAGTATTTT. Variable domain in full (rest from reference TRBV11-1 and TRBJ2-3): EAEVAQSPRYKITEKSQAVAFWCDPISGHATLYWYRQILGQGPELLVQFQDESVVDDSQLPKDRFSAERLKGVDSTLKIQPAELGDSAMYLCASSFRLGGSNADTQYFGPGTRLTVL.

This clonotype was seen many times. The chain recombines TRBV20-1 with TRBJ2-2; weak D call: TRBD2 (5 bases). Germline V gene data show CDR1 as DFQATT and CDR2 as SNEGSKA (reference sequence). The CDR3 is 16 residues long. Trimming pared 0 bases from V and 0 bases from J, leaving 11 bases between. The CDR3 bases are TGCAGTGCTAGAGATCACATAGCGACGAACACCGGGGAGCTGTTTTTT. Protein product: CSARDHIATNTGELFF.

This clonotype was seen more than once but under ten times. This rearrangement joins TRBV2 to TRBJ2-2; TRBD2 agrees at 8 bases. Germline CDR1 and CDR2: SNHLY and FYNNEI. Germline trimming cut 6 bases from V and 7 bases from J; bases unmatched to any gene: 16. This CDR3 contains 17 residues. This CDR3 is CASSQVLSGRSVGELFF. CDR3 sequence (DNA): TGTGCCAGCAGCCAAGTGCTGAGCGGGAGATCGGTCGGGGAGCTGTTTTTT.

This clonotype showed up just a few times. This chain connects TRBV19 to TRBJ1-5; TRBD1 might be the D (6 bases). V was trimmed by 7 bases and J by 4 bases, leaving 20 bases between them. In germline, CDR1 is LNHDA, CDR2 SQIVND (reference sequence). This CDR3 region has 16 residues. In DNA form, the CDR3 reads TGTGCCAGTAAGGATAGGGGGTTCTATAGTAATCAGCCCCAGCATTTT. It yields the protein CASKDRGFYSNQPQHF.

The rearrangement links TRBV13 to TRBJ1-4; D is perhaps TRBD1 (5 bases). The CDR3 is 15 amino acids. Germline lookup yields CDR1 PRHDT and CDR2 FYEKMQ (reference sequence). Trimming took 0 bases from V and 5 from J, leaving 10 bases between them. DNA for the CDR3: TGTGCCAGCAGCTTAGGACGACAGATAAATGAAAAACTGTTTTTT. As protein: CASSLGRQINEKLFF.

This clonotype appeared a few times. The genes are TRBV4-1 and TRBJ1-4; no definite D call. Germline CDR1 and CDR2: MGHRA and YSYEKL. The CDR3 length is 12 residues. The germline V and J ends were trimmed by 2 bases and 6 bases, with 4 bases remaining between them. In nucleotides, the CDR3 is TGCGCCAGCAGCCAATCCTATGAAAAACTGTTTTTT. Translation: CASSQSYEKLFF.

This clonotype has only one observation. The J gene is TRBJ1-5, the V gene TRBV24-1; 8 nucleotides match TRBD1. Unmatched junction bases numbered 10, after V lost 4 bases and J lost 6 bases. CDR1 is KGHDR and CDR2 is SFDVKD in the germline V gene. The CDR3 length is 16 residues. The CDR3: CATSEAGQGGGQPQHF. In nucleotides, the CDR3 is TGTGCCACCAGTGAGGCCGGACAGGGTGGCGGTCAGCCCCAGCATTTT.

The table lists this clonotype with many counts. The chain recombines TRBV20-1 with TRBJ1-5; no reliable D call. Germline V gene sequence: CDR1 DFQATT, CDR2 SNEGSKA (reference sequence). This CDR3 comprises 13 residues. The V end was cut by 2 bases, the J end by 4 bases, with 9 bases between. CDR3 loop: CSARYNGNQPQHF. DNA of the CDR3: TGCAGTGCTAGATATAATGGGAATCAGCCCCAGCATTTT.

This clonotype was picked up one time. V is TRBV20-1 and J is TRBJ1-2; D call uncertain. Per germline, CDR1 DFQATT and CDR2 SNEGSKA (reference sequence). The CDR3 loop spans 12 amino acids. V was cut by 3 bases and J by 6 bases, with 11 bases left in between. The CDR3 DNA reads TGCAGTGCTAGGCCGGGAGAAGATGGCTACACCTTC. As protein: CSARPGEDGYTF.

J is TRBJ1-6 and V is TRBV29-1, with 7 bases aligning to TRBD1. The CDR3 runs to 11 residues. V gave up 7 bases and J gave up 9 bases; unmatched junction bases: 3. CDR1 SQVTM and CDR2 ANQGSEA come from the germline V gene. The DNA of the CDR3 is TGCAGCGAACAGGGGCGTTCACCCCTCCACTTT. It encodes CSEQGRSPLHF. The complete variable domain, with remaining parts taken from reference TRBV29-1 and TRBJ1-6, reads SAVISQKPSRDICQRGTSLTIQCQVDSQVTMMFWYRQQPGQSLTLIATANQGSEATYESGFVIDKFPISRPNLTFSTLTVSNMSPEDSSIYLCSEQGRSPLHFGNGTRLTVT.

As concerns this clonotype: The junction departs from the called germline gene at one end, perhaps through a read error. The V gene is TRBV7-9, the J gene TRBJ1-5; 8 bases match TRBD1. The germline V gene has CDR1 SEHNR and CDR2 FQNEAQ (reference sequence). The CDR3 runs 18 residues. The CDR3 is CASSQDPPWTGPGQPQHF. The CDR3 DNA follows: TGCGCCAGCAGCCAAGACCCTCCCTGGACAGGGCCCGGTCAGCCCCAGCATTTT.

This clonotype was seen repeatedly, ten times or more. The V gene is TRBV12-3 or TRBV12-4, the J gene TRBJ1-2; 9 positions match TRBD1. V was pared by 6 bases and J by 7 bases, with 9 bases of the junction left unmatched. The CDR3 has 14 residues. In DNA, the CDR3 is TGTGCCAGCAGACCGGGACAGGGAGCGGGTGGCTACACCTTC. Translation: CASRPGQGAGGYTF.

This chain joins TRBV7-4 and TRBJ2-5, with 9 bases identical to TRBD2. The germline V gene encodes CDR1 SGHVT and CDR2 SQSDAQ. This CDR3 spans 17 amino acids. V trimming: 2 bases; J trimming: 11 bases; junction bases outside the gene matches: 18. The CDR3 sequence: CASSLLGPTSGTDTQYF. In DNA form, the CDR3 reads TGTGCCAGCAGCTTATTAGGGCCGACTAGCGGTACAGATACGCAGTACTTC.

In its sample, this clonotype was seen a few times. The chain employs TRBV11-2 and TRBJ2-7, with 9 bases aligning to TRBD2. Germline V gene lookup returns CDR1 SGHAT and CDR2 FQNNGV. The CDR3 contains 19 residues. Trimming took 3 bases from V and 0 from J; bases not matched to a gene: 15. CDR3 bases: TGTGCCAGCAGCTTTTCGCGGGGTAGCGGGAGCCTAAGCTCCTACGAGCAGTACTTC. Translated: CASSFSRGSGSLSSYEQYF.

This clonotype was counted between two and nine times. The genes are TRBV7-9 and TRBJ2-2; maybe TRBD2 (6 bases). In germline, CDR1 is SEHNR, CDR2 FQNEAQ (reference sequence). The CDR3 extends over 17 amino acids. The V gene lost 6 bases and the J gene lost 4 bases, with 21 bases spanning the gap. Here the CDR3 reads CASSPDWGVGATGELFF. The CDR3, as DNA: TGTGCCAGCAGTCCCGATTGGGGGGTTGGAGCCACCGGGGAGCTGTTTTTT.

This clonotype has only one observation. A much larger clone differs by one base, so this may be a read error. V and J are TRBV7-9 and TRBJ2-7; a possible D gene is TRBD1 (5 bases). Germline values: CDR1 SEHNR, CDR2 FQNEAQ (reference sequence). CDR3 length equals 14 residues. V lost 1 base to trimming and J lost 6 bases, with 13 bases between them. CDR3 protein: CASSLEGQVCEQYF. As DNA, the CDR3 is TGTGCCAGCAGCTTAGAGGGGCAAGTTTGCGAGCAGTACTTC.

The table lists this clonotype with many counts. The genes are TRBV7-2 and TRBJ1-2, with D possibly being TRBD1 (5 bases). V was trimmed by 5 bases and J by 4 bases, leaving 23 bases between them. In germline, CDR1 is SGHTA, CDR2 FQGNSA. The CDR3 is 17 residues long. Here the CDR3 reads CASSPRQVEGIIYGYTF. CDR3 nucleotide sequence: TGTGCCAGCAGCCCGAGGCAGGTCGAGGGGATCATCTATGGCTACACCTTC.

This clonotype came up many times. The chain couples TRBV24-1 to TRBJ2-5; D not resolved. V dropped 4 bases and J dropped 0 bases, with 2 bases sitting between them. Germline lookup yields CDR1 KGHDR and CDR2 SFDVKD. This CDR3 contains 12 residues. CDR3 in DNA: TGTGCCACCAGTGAAAACCAAGAGACCCAGTACTTC. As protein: CATSENQETQYF.

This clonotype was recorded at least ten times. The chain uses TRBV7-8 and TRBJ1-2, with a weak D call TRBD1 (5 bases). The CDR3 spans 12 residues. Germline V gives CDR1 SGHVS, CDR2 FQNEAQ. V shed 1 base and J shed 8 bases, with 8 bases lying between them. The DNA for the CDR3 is TGTGCCAGCAGCTTAGGGCAGGGCGGCTACACCTTC. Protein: CASSLGQGGYTF.

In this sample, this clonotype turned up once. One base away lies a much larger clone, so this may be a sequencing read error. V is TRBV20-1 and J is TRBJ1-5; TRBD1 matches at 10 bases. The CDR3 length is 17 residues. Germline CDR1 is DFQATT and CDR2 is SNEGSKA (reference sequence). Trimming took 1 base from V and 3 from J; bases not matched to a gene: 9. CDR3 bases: TGCAGTGCTAGAGGCCCGGGACAGGGGCGGAACAATCAGCCCCAGCATTTT. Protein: CSARGPGQGRNNQPQHF.

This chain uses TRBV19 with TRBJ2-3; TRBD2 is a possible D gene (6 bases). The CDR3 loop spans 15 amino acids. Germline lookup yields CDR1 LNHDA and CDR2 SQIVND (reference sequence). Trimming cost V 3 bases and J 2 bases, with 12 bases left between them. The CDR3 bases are TGTGCCAGTAGTATGTGGCGGGATCACACAGATACGCAGTATTTT. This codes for CASSMWRDHTDTQYF.

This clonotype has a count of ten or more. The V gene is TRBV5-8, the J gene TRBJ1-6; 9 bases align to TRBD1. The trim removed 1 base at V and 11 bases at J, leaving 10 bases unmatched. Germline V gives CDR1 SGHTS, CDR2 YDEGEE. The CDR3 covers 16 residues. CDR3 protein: CASSLTRTGEGAPLHF. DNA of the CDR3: TGTGCCAGCAGCTTGACCCGGACAGGGGAGGGTGCACCCCTCCACTTT.

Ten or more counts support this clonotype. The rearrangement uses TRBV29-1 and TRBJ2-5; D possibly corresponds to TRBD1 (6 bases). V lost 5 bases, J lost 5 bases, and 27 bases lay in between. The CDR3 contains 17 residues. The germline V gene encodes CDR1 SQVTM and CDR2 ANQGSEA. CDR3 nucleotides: TGCAGCGTTTGGGGGCCCGGGGACAAGGGGAACCGGGAGACCCAGTACTTC. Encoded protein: CSVWGPGDKGNRETQYF.

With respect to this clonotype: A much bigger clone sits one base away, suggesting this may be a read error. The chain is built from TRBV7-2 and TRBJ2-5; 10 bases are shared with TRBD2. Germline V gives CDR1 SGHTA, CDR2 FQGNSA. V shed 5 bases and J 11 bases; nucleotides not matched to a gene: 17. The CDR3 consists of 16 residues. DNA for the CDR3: TGTGCCAGCAGCGTTAGCGGGGGGCTTATAACATACGGGCAGTACTTC. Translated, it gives CASSVSGGLITYGQYF.

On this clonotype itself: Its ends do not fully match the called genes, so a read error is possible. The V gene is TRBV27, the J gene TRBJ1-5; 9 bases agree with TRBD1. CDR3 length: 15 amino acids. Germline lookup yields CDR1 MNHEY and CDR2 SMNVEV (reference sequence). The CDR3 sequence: CANSLAGTGNQPQHF. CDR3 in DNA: TGTGCCAACAGTTTAGCCGGGACAGGGAATCAGCCCCAGCATTTT.

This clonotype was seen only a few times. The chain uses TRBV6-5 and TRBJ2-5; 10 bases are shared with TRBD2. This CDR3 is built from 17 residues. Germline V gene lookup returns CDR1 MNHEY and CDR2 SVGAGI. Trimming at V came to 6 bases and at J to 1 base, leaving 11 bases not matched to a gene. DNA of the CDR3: TGTGCCAGCAGAGCGGGACTAGCGAATCCGGGCCAAGAGACCCAGTACTTC. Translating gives CASRAGLANPGQETQYF.